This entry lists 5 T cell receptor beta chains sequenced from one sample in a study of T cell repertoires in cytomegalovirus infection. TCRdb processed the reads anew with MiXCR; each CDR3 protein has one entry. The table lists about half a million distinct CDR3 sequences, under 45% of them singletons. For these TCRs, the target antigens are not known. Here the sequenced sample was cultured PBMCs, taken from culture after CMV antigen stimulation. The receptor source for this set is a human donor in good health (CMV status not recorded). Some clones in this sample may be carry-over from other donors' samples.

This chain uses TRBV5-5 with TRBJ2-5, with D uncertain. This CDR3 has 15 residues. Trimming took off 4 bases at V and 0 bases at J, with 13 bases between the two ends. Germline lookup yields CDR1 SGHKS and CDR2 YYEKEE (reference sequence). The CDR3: CASSNSKGYQETQYF. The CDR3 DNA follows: TGTGCCAGCAGCAATAGTAAGGGATACCAAGAGACCCAGTACTTC.

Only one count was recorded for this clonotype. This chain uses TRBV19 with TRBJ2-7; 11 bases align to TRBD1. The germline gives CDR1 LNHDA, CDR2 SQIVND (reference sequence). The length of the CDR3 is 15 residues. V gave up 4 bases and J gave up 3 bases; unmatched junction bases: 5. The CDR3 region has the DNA TGTGCCAGTAGTACCCGGACAGGGGGCGACTACGAGCAGTACTTC. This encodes CASSTRTGGDYEQYF.

CDR3 nucleotide sequence: TGCGCCAGCAGCCTGACGGAGACCTACGAGCAGTACTTC. Its protein product is CASSLTETYEQYF. The chain joins TRBV4-1 to TRBJ2-7; unclear D gene. The CDR3 contains 13 residues. The V gene lost 4 bases and the J gene lost 2 bases, with 9 bases spanning the gap. Germline V gene sequence: CDR1 MGHRA, CDR2 YSYEKL.

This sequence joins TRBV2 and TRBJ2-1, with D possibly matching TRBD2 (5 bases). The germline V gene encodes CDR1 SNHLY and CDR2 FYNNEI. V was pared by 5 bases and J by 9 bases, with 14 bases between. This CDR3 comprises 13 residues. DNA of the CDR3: TGTGCCAGCAGTAAGGAACCGGGATTTGAGCAGTTCTTC. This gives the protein CASSKEPGFEQFF.

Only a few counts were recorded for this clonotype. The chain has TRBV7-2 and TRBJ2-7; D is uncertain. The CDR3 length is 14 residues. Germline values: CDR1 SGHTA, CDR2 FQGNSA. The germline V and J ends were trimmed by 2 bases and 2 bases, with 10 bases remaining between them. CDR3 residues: CASSLPARTYEQYF. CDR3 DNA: TGTGCCAGCAGCTTACCCGCCAGGACCTACGAGCAGTACTTC.